This T cell receptor (beta chain) appears in the sequencing data of a study of shared clonotypes between healthy human individuals. Study results and limitations: Clonotypes which were not shared had lower generation probabilities than clonotypes that all four donors shared.

The naive CD8 population came from CD45RO-negative cells selected for CCR7, without terminally differentiated effector memory CD45RA+ cells. The donor population consisted of healthy HIV-negative adults with no recent acute infections or vaccinations. In the case of this clone: What it binds is unknown.

Every subset's genomic DNA went evenly onto several immunoSEQ plates. Around 220 ng DNA, approximately 30,000 T cell genomes, went into each sorted-subset replicate PCR. Clones were read by immunoSEQ multiplex PCR, and TCRdb kept only the in-frame ones, dropping some. This table holds roughly 2,000,000 clones, about 95% found once. Per germline, CDR1 SEHNR and CDR2 FQNEAQ (reference sequence). This CDR3 has 14 amino acids. After removal of 5 bases from V and 4 bases from J, the junction contained 6 bases not matched to a gene. This TCR came from a man aged 18 to 35 in good health. The sequencing sample was made of naive CD8+ T cells sorted from blood. J is TRBJ2-5 and V is TRBV7-9; 8 positions match TRBD1. In DNA form, the CDR3 reads TGTGCCAGCAGCCTACAGGGGGGCCTAGAGACCCAGTACTTC. Its protein is CASSLQGGLETQYF.